This entry lists 5 T cell receptor beta chains sequenced from one sample in a study of shared clonotypes between healthy human individuals. The table came from immunoSEQ multiplex PCR; TCRdb's copy has only in-frame clones and leaves some out. The data show roughly 2.2 million clones, about 90% seen once. The sample consisted of naive CD4+ T cells from PBMCs. The subset here: CD45RA+ positively selected. Every receptor here comes from a man aged 18 to 30 in good health. Some clones in this sample may be carry-over from other donors' samples.

This rearrangement joins TRBV7-9 to TRBJ2-2; TRBD2 matches 7 bases. The V and J ends lost 5 bases and 5 bases, in that order; junction bases with no gene match: 17. CDR1 and CDR2 (germline): SEHNR, FQNEAQ (reference sequence). This CDR3 is 18 amino acids long. The DNA of the CDR3 is TGTGCCAGCAGCCCACCTCCTCGACTAGCAAATCGGACCGGGGAGCTGTTTTTT. Encoded protein: CASSPPPRLANRTGELFF.

The chain recombines TRBV5-1 with TRBJ2-5; a possible D gene is TRBD1 (6 bases). Trimming stripped 2 bases from V and 2 bases from J, with 10 bases between. The CDR3 contains 14 residues. Germline CDR1 SGHRS, CDR2 YFSETQ. CDR3 nucleotides: TGCGCCAGCAGCTTATGGACAGAGCAAGAGACCCAGTACTTC. It is translated as CASSLWTEQETQYF.

The chain combines TRBV13 with TRBJ2-1; 11 bases map to TRBD2. The CDR3 covers 14 residues. Unmatched junction bases numbered 8, after V lost 5 bases and J lost 11 bases. Germline lookup yields CDR1 PRHDT and CDR2 FYEKMQ (reference sequence). The CDR3 region is CASSPRTSGLQQFF. CDR3 bases: TGTGCCAGCAGCCCCAGGACTAGCGGGCTACAGCAGTTCTTC.

V is TRBV4-1 and J is TRBJ2-3, with 7 bases matching TRBD1. Germline trimming cut 4 bases from V and 2 bases from J; bases unmatched to any gene: 3. CDR3 length: 14 residues. Germline CDR1 and CDR2: MGHRA and YSYEKL. CDR3 loop: CASSRDSVTDTQYF. The CDR3 DNA sequence: TGCGCCAGCAGCCGGGACAGCGTCACAGATACGCAGTATTTT.

J is TRBJ1-1 and V is TRBV5-4; TRBD1 aligns across 7 bases. Germline CDR1 is SGHNT and CDR2 is YYREEE (reference sequence). Losses at the gene ends were 0 bases for V and 7 bases for J; bases not matched to a gene: 9. This CDR3 contains 15 residues. The CDR3 DNA follows: TGTGCCAGCAGCTTGGGAGGGGGCGCGACGGGTGAAGCTTTCTTT. Its translation: CASSLGGGATGEAFF. Combining the CDR3 with reference TRBV5-4 and TRBJ1-1 gives the whole variable domain ETGVTQSPTHLIKTRGQQVTLRCSSQSGHNTVSWYQQALGQGPQFIFQYYREEENGRGNFPPRFSGLQFPNYSSELNVNALELDDSALYLCASSLGGGATGEAFFGQGTRLTVV.